This is a list of T cell receptor beta chains from one sample in a study of cytomegalovirus exposure and HLA in healthy donors. Sequencing was performed with immunoSEQ multiplex PCR; in TCRdb, only in-frame clones are kept and a portion is missing. The data hold roughly 220,000 clones, with 90% to 95% observed a single time. The sequenced material came from PBMCs. The receptor source for this set is a woman aged 18 to 35 in good health and CMV-seronegative. The CDR3 runs from the conserved cysteine through the conserved F or W. Fields, in order: D gene, J gene, clone size, V gene, CDR3 DNA, CDR3 protein. D genes are given only for firm matches. Some rows have no size entry. The others give once, few or many, or a class for an expanded clone.

d_call: TRBD2; j_call: TRBJ2-1; clone_size: .; v_call: TRBV30; cdr3_nt: TGTGCCTGGAGTGTAGGACTAGCGGGAGTTAATGAGCAGTTCTTC; cdr3_aa: CAWSVGLAGVNEQFF
d_call: TRBD1; j_call: TRBJ2-1; clone_size: few; v_call: TRBV7-9; cdr3_nt: TGTGCCAGCAGCTTAAGGGGAACCACAGGGGATGAGCAGTTCTTC; cdr3_aa: CASSLRGTTGDEQFF
d_call: TRBD1; j_call: TRBJ1-1; clone_size: .; v_call: TRBV14; cdr3_nt: TGTGCCAGCAGCCTACAGGGGGCGAGTGAAGCTTTCTTT; cdr3_aa: CASSLQGASEAFF
d_call: TRBD1; j_call: TRBJ1-2; clone_size: .; v_call: TRBV5-6; cdr3_nt: TGTGCCAGCAGCCTTGACAGGGGTGTCTATGGCTACACCTTC; cdr3_aa: CASSLDRGVYGYTF
d_call: .; j_call: TRBJ1-1; clone_size: .; v_call: TRBV18; cdr3_nt: TGTGCCAGCTCAGTATCCGGGTGGGTGAACACTGAAGCTTTCTTT; cdr3_aa: CASSVSGWVNTEAFF
d_call: TRBD2; j_call: TRBJ2-3; clone_size: .; v_call: TRBV18; cdr3_nt: TGTGCCAGCTCACCACCCCTAGCGGGAGTCCGGGATACGCAGTATTTT; cdr3_aa: CASSPPLAGVRDTQYF
d_call: TRBD1; j_call: TRBJ1-4; clone_size: .; v_call: TRBV9; cdr3_nt: TGTGCCAGCAGCGACAGGGGGAGAGGCGAAAAACTGTTTTTT; cdr3_aa: CASSDRGRGEKLFF
d_call: .; j_call: TRBJ2-1; clone_size: .; v_call: TRBV30; cdr3_nt: TGTGCCTGGAGTCGAATGAGTTCCGAGCAGTTCTTC; cdr3_aa: CAWSRMSSEQFF
d_call: .; j_call: TRBJ1-3; clone_size: .; v_call: TRBV5-1; cdr3_nt: TGCGCCAGCAGCTTGGATCTGGCAGGGACTACAGGCACCATATATTTT; cdr3_aa: CASSLDLAGTTGTIYF
d_call: .; j_call: TRBJ2-1; clone_size: .; v_call: TRBV13; cdr3_nt: TGTGCCAGCACCCCTGCAGGGACTGGTGAGCAGTTCTTC; cdr3_aa: CASTPAGTGEQFF
d_call: .; j_call: TRBJ2-2; clone_size: .; v_call: TRBV7-3; cdr3_nt: TGTGCCAGCAGCTTAACCCGCCAGATCACCGGGGAGCTGTTTTTT; cdr3_aa: CASSLTRQITGELFF
d_call: .; j_call: TRBJ2-3; clone_size: few; v_call: TRBV6-6; cdr3_nt: TGTGCCAGCAGTTACGGGGGGAGCGGCGCAGATACGCAGTATTTT; cdr3_aa: CASSYGGSGADTQYF
d_call: TRBD1; j_call: TRBJ2-2; clone_size: .; v_call: TRBV5-1; cdr3_nt: TGCGCCAGCAGCCTGGGACAGGGTGAGCTGTTTTTT; cdr3_aa: CASSLGQGELFF
d_call: TRBD1; j_call: TRBJ2-2; clone_size: .; v_call: TRBV10-3; cdr3_nt: TGTGCCATCAGTGAGACCGGGACAGGGGGAAACACCGGGGAGCTGTTTTTT; cdr3_aa: CAISETGTGGNTGELFF
d_call: .; j_call: TRBJ1-1; clone_size: .; v_call: TRBV11-2; cdr3_nt: TGTGCCAGCACCATAGACACTGAAGCTTTCTTT; cdr3_aa: CASTIDTEAFF
d_call: .; j_call: TRBJ1-1; clone_size: .; v_call: TRBV6-6; cdr3_nt: TGTGCCAGCAGTCACCTGAAGGGAGATGGTTTCTTT; cdr3_aa: CASSHLKGDGFF
d_call: .; j_call: TRBJ1-1; clone_size: .; v_call: TRBV11-2; cdr3_nt: TGTGCCAGCAGCCACGGGGGAACTGAAGCTTTCTTT; cdr3_aa: CASSHGGTEAFF
d_call: TRBD1; j_call: TRBJ1-2; clone_size: .; v_call: TRBV30; cdr3_nt: TGTGCCGGAAACACAGGGGGGGATGGCTACACCTTC; cdr3_aa: CAGNTGGDGYTF
d_call: .; j_call: TRBJ1-1; clone_size: .; v_call: TRBV27; cdr3_nt: TGTGCCAGCAGTTTCCAGGGGCTGAACACTGAAGCTTTCTTT; cdr3_aa: CASSFQGLNTEAFF
d_call: .; j_call: TRBJ2-3; clone_size: .; v_call: TRBV7-8; cdr3_nt: TGTGCCAGCAGCTTATCGGTCAGTAGCCAGGATACGCAGTATTTT; cdr3_aa: CASSLSVSSQDTQYF
d_call: .; j_call: TRBJ2-2; clone_size: once; v_call: TRBV2; cdr3_nt: TGTGCCAGCAGTGAAGCGGGGGCCAGCGCCGTTGAGCTGTTTTTT; cdr3_aa: CASSEAGASAVELFF
d_call: TRBD1; j_call: TRBJ1-2; clone_size: once; v_call: TRBV19; cdr3_nt: TGTGCCAGTAGTATGACAGGGAATGGCTACACCTTC; cdr3_aa: CASSMTGNGYTF
d_call: .; j_call: TRBJ2-7; clone_size: .; v_call: TRBV7-7; cdr3_nt: TGTGCTATTTCCCAAACGAGCGGCGAGCAGTACTTC; cdr3_aa: CAISQTSGEQYF
d_call: .; j_call: TRBJ1-6; clone_size: .; v_call: TRBV11-1; cdr3_nt: TGTGCCAGCAGCTCGGGGGAAACTAGGGGTAAACCCCTCCACTTT; cdr3_aa: CASSSGETRGKPLHF
d_call: .; j_call: TRBJ1-1; clone_size: .; v_call: TRBV27; cdr3_nt: TGTGCCAGCAGTTACGGGACAGAAGCTTTCTTT; cdr3_aa: CASSYGTEAFF
d_call: .; j_call: TRBJ2-7; clone_size: once; v_call: TRBV27; cdr3_nt: TGTGCCAGCAGTCCGCAGGGCTACGAGCAGTACTTC; cdr3_aa: CASSPQGYEQYF
d_call: .; j_call: TRBJ2-7; clone_size: .; v_call: TRBV5-6; cdr3_nt: TGTGCCAGCAGCTTTGGGCGGGACCCCTCCTACGAGCAGTACTTC; cdr3_aa: CASSFGRDPSYEQYF
d_call: .; j_call: TRBJ1-1; clone_size: .; v_call: TRBV5-8; cdr3_nt: TGTGCCAGCAGCCGGAACCAGGGGAACACTGAAGCTTTCTTT; cdr3_aa: CASSRNQGNTEAFF
d_call: .; j_call: TRBJ2-3; clone_size: .; v_call: TRBV7-9; cdr3_nt: TGTGCCAGCAGCTCAGGGACTTACACAGATACGCAGTATTTT; cdr3_aa: CASSSGTYTDTQYF
d_call: TRBD1; j_call: TRBJ2-3; clone_size: once; v_call: TRBV15; cdr3_nt: TGTGCCACCAGCAGGAAGGGACAGTCTAGCACAGATACGCAGTATTTT; cdr3_aa: CATSRKGQSSTDTQYF
d_call: TRBD2; j_call: TRBJ2-2; clone_size: .; v_call: TRBV7-6; cdr3_nt: TGTGCCAGCAGCCACCGGGGACTAGCGGGAGGGAACACCGGGGAGCTGTTTTTT; cdr3_aa: CASSHRGLAGGNTGELFF
d_call: TRBD2; j_call: TRBJ2-5; clone_size: .; v_call: TRBV10-3; cdr3_nt: TGTGCCATCAGCTCTTCTAGCGGGGTGTACCAAGAGACCCAGTACTTC; cdr3_aa: CAISSSSGVYQETQYF
d_call: .; j_call: TRBJ2-7; clone_size: .; v_call: TRBV28; cdr3_nt: TGTGCCAGCAGTTTATTGGGCCGAAACTACGAGCAGTACTTC; cdr3_aa: CASSLLGRNYEQYF
d_call: TRBD1; j_call: TRBJ1-2; clone_size: .; v_call: TRBV30; cdr3_nt: TGTGCCTGGAGAATGGTCCCACAGGGGGTTAGATATGGCTACACCTTC; cdr3_aa: CAWRMVPQGVRYGYTF
d_call: TRBD2; j_call: TRBJ2-7; clone_size: .; v_call: TRBV27; cdr3_nt: TGTGCCAGCAGTTTAGGAGCGGGAGCCGCCAACGAGCAGTACTTC; cdr3_aa: CASSLGAGAANEQYF
d_call: TRBD2; j_call: TRBJ2-7; clone_size: .; v_call: TRBV27; cdr3_nt: TGTGCCAGCAGATCTTTCAGCGGGAGTGCCTCCTACGAGCAGTACTTC; cdr3_aa: CASRSFSGSASYEQYF
d_call: .; j_call: TRBJ1-2; clone_size: .; v_call: TRBV5-8; cdr3_nt: TGTGCCAGCAGCTTGCCTGGAGGGATCTATGGCTACACCTTC; cdr3_aa: CASSLPGGIYGYTF
d_call: TRBD1; j_call: TRBJ1-1; clone_size: once; v_call: TRBV9; cdr3_nt: TGTGCCAGCAGCGTAGAATTGGGGACAGGGGGAGTGAACACTGAAGCTTTCTTT; cdr3_aa: CASSVELGTGGVNTEAFF
d_call: TRBD1; j_call: TRBJ1-1; clone_size: .; v_call: TRBV6-1; cdr3_nt: TGTGCCAGCAGGAAACAGGGGGCGCTAAACACTGAAGCTTTCTTT; cdr3_aa: CASRKQGALNTEAFF
d_call: .; j_call: TRBJ2-7; clone_size: once; v_call: TRBV5-4; cdr3_nt: TGTGCCAGCAGCTTGGATGCCCCTAGCTCCTACGAGCAGTACTTC; cdr3_aa: CASSLDAPSSYEQYF
d_call: TRBD1; j_call: TRBJ1-4; clone_size: many; v_call: TRBV4-1; cdr3_nt: TGCGCCAGCAGCCAAGTCGTCATAGGGGGCGGGAATGGTAATGAAAAACTGTTTTTT; cdr3_aa: CASSQVVIGGGNGNEKLFF
d_call: .; j_call: TRBJ2-5; clone_size: .; v_call: TRBV18; cdr3_nt: TGTGCCAGCTTCGACCGGACCGGGGGAGAGACCCAGTACTTC; cdr3_aa: CASFDRTGGETQYF
d_call: .; j_call: TRBJ2-3; clone_size: .; v_call: TRBV28; cdr3_nt: TGTGCCAGCAGTTTACTTAGCGGTATAACAGATACGCAGTATTTT; cdr3_aa: CASSLLSGITDTQYF
d_call: TRBD1; j_call: TRBJ1-4; clone_size: .; v_call: TRBV2; cdr3_nt: TGTGCCAGCAGAAATCCCGAGGACAGGGTAGAAAAACTGTTTTTT; cdr3_aa: CASRNPEDRVEKLFF
d_call: TRBD1; j_call: TRBJ1-2; clone_size: few; v_call: TRBV19; cdr3_nt: TGTGCCAGTAGTACGGACAGGATCCATGGCTACACCTTC; cdr3_aa: CASSTDRIHGYTF
d_call: TRBD1; j_call: TRBJ2-2; clone_size: .; v_call: TRBV5-1; cdr3_nt: TGCGCCAGCAGTTGGACAGGGGGAAACGGGGAGCTGTTTTTT; cdr3_aa: CASSWTGGNGELFF
d_call: .; j_call: TRBJ2-7; clone_size: .; v_call: TRBV7-9; cdr3_nt: TGTGCCAGCTGCGATACCAACGTAAAACAGGTTAACTACGAGCAGTACTTC; cdr3_aa: CASCDTNVKQVNYEQYF
d_call: TRBD1; j_call: TRBJ1-2; clone_size: once; v_call: TRBV5-6; cdr3_nt: TGTGCCAGCAGCCGAGGACAGGGGCGGGCTGACACCTTC; cdr3_aa: CASSRGQGRADTF
d_call: TRBD1; j_call: TRBJ2-2; clone_size: .; v_call: TRBV19; cdr3_nt: TGTGCCAGTAGGGGCCTTCACCCGGGACAGGGTAACACCGGGGAGCTGTTTTTT; cdr3_aa: CASRGLHPGQGNTGELFF
d_call: .; j_call: TRBJ2-7; clone_size: .; v_call: TRBV29-1; cdr3_nt: TGCAGCGTTGTAGGCGTTCAGGGAAGCTACGAGCAGTACTTC; cdr3_aa: CSVVGVQGSYEQYF
d_call: .; j_call: TRBJ2-7; clone_size: .; v_call: TRBV5-1; cdr3_nt: TGCGCCAGCAGCTCGCGGGCCGCGGACCCTCTCGAGCAGTACTTC; cdr3_aa: CASSSRAADPLEQYF
d_call: TRBD1; j_call: TRBJ1-2; clone_size: .; v_call: TRBV5-1; cdr3_nt: TGCGCCAGCAGCTTGACAGGGGGCGATTGGACGGCCGGCTACACCTTC; cdr3_aa: CASSLTGGDWTAGYTF
d_call: TRBD1; j_call: TRBJ1-4; clone_size: .; v_call: TRBV29-1; cdr3_nt: TGCAGCGTAGCACCGACAGGGGAAAATGAAAAACTGTTTTTT; cdr3_aa: CSVAPTGENEKLFF
d_call: .; j_call: TRBJ1-1; clone_size: once; v_call: TRBV15; cdr3_nt: TGTGCCACCAGTCGGTTCACTGAAGCTTTCTTT; cdr3_aa: CATSRFTEAFF